The sample holds one count of the clone carrying this TCR beta chain. Germline trimming cut 4 bases from V and 9 bases from J; bases unmatched to any gene: 10. This CDR3 spans 14 amino acids. The V gene's germline CDR1 is SGHNT and CDR2 YYREEE (reference sequence). This entry belongs to a study of blood T cell repertoires in COVID-19. Across the study: Collection of acute and convalescent COVID-19 samples took place in the United States, Italy and Spain. T cells, B-cell-depleted T cells, or PBMCs supplied cDNA or gDNA.

Original handling: Reference gene primer amplification in the assay estimated nucleated cell counts. Only in-frame clones appear in the TCRdb table, and some are missing; sequencing was by immunoSEQ multiplex PCR. The V and J calls and clone size were taken over from that table, and D and trimming were inferred from the DNA. The sample yields some 200,000 clones, 80% to 90% seen once. The receptor's source is a woman aged 70-85 years with acute or convalescent COVID-19. The material sequenced was peripheral blood. The genes are TRBV5-4 and TRBJ2-3; 8 bases are a match to TRBD2. CDR3 loop: CASSRDPSGYTQYF. The CDR3 bases are TGTGCCAGCAGCCGGGACCCTAGCGGGTACACGCAGTATTTT. Looking up the rest from reference TRBV5-4 and TRBJ2-3 gives the full variable domain: ETGVTQSPTHLIKTRGQQVTLRCSSQSGHNTVSWYQQALGQGPQFIFQYYREEENGRGNFPPRFSGLQFPNYSSELNVNALELDDSALYLCASSRDPSGYTQYFGPGTRLTVL.